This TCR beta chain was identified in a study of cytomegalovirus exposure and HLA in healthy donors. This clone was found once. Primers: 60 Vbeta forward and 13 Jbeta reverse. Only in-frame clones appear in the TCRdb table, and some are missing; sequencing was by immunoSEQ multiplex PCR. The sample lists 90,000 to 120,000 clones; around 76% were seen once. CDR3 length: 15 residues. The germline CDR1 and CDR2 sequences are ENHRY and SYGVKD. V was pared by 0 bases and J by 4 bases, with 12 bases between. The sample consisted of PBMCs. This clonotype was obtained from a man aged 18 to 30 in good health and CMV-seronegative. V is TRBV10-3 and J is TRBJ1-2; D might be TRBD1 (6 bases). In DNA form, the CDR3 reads TGTGCCATCAGTGAGTCGAGAGGGGGTGGCTATGGCTACACCTTC. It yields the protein CAISESRGGGYGYTF.